The 20 T cell receptor beta chains reported below all come from one sample, sequenced in a study of Graves' ophthalmopathy and Graves' hyperthyroidism. Using RNA transcripts, the TCR beta CDR3 regions were amplified. The workflow started with a first-round RT-PCR run with HTBI primers and then moved on to a second-round multiplex PCR. From the multiplex PCR reads, TCRdb called clonotypes with MiXCR, one entry per CDR3 protein. The data contain around 1,200,000 distinct CDR3 sequences, around a third of them singletons. Sequencing was performed on peripheral blood or thyroid tissue (not recorded which). Receptors were obtained from an adult man with Graves' hyperthyroidism.

This chain uses TRBV7-9 with TRBJ2-2, with 9 bases lining up with TRBD1. Germline CDR1 and CDR2: SEHNR and FQNEAQ (reference sequence). The CDR3 is 15 amino acids. Unmatched junction bases numbered 6, after V lost 4 bases and J lost 6 bases. The CDR3 protein is CASSSRDRVPGELFF. The DNA for the CDR3 is TGTGCCAGCAGCTCCCGGGACAGGGTGCCCGGGGAGCTGTTTTTT.

This clonotype came up many times. The chain joins TRBV15 to TRBJ1-1; the D is unclear. V shed 4 bases and J shed 0 bases, with 9 bases lying between them. Germline V lookup: CDR1 LNHNV, CDR2 YYDKDF (reference sequence). The CDR3 runs 14 residues. The CDR3 sequence: CATSNRRMNTEAFF. The CDR3 DNA reads as TGTGCCACCAGCAATAGACGGATGAACACTGAAGCTTTCTTT. The complete variable domain, with remaining parts taken from reference TRBV15 and TRBJ1-1, reads DAMVIQNPRYQVTQFGKPVTLSCSQTLNHNVMYWYQQKSSQAPKLLFHYYDKDFNNEADTPDNFQSRRPNTSFCFLDIRSPGLGDTAMYLCATSNRRMNTEAFFGQGTRLTVV.

The CDR3 is CASHRLAAISYEQYF. The CDR3 DNA sequence: TGTGCCAGCCATCGACTAGCGGCAATCTCCTACGAGCAGTACTTC. The rearrangement links TRBV25-1 to TRBJ2-7, with TRBD2 matching 9 bases. The junction had 8 bases not matched to a gene; V was cut back by 8 bases and J by 0 bases. The CDR3 is 15 amino acids. Germline values: CDR1 MGHDK, CDR2 SYGVNS.

V gene TRBV12-3 or TRBV12-4 combines with J gene TRBJ2-5; a possible D gene is TRBD2 (5 bases). Trimming stripped 1 base from V and 4 bases from J, with 13 bases between. The CDR3 totals 15 residues. The CDR3 coding sequence is TGTGCCAGCAGTTTAGTTTCCGGACTTGGAGAGACCCAGTACTTC. It translates to CASSLVSGLGETQYF.

This clonotype showed up many times. This chain links TRBV10-3 with TRBJ1-5; 9 bases are a match to TRBD1. Germline-derived CDR1 and CDR2 are ENHRY and SYGVKD. This CDR3 comprises 15 residues. Trimming removed 0 bases from V and 6 bases from J; junction bases left unmatched: 3. The CDR3 sequence: CAISESGTGSQPQHF. The CDR3 bases are TGTGCCATCAGTGAGTCCGGGACAGGGAGTCAGCCCCAGCATTTT.

Notes on this clonotype: This could be a read error, since a much larger clone is one nucleotide away. This chain's CDR3 is CASSDGYRVLNAEAFF. CDR3 bases: TGTGCCAGCAGCGATGGCTACAGGGTCCTCAATGCTGAAGCTTTCTTT. This chain links TRBV12-3 or TRBV12-4 with TRBJ1-1; weak D call: TRBD1 (6 bases). The CDR3 has 16 amino acids. The V and J ends lost 6 bases and 6 bases respectively, with 23 bases between them.

This clonotype was picked up many times. This sequence joins TRBV10-3 and TRBJ1-2, with 7 bases aligning to TRBD1. The V segment lost 2 bases and the J segment 7 bases; nucleotides outside the gene matches: 7. CDR3 length: 14 amino acids. CDR1 and CDR2 (germline): ENHRY, SYGVKD. In nucleotides, the CDR3 is TGTGCCATCAGTGAGGGCGACAGGGTCTCTGGCTACACCTTC. Its protein product is CAISEGDRVSGYTF.

This clonotype was seen many times. This sequence joins TRBV19 and TRBJ1-4; the D gene is possibly TRBD1 (5 bases). Trimming cost V 5 bases and J 8 bases, with 18 bases left between them. The CDR3 totals 15 residues. The germline V gene encodes CDR1 LNHDA and CDR2 SQIVND (reference sequence). The DNA of the CDR3 is TGTGCCAGTAGTCCCACCGGGACCCCTGCGGAAAAACTGTTTTTT. This codes for CASSPTGTPAEKLFF.

This clonotype has a single count. The gene calls are TRBV5-1 and TRBJ1-2; D call uncertain. This CDR3 spans 14 amino acids. V dropped 4 bases and J dropped 0 bases, with 10 bases sitting between them. CDR1 is SGHRS, CDR2 YFSETQ, per germline. The CDR3 region has the DNA TGCGCCAGCAGCGAGGACGCTACTAACTATGGCTACACCTTC. It yields the protein CASSEDATNYGYTF.

Comments on this clonotype: A much bigger clone sits one base away, suggesting this may be a read error. V usage is TRBV2 and J usage is TRBJ1-2; D is perhaps TRBD1 (6 bases). V gave up 8 bases and J gave up 5 bases, with 12 bases separating them. Germline V gives CDR1 SNHLY, CDR2 FYNNEI. CDR3 size: 12 residues. The CDR3 reads CASDRSYYGYTF. The DNA for the CDR3 is TGTGCCAGCGACAGGAGTTATTATGGCTACACCTTC.

Ten or more counts support this clonotype. The chain employs TRBV9 and TRBJ2-7; TRBD1 aligns across 8 bases. V gave up 3 bases and J gave up 4 bases; unmatched junction bases: 9. CDR3 length equals 15 residues. Germline V gene lookup returns CDR1 SGDLS and CDR2 YYNGEE. The DNA of the CDR3 is TGTGCCAGCAGCGCCCGGACAGGGATTGGTTACGAGCAGTACTTC. It is translated as CASSARTGIGYEQYF. The full variable domain, with the rest looked up from reference TRBV9 and TRBJ2-7, is DSGVTQTPKHLITATGQRVTLRCSPRSGDLSVYWYQQSLDQGLQFLIQYYNGEERAKGNILERFSAQQFPDLHSELNLSSLELGDSALYFCASSARTGIGYEQYFGPGTRLTVT.

The chain recombines TRBV3-1 with TRBJ1-2; TRBD1 might be the D (5 bases). V gave up 2 bases and J gave up 3 bases, with 10 bases separating them. Germline V gene data show CDR1 as LGHDT and CDR2 as YNNKEL (reference sequence). This CDR3 spans 14 amino acids. This CDR3 is CASSQRGMDYGYTF. DNA of the CDR3: TGTGCCAGCAGCCAAAGGGGAATGGACTATGGCTACACCTTC.

This clonotype was found many times. The chain carries TRBV10-3 and TRBJ2-7; a possible D gene is TRBD2 (6 bases). Germline V gene lookup returns CDR1 ENHRY and CDR2 SYGVKD. Trimming took 11 bases from V and 3 from J, leaving 23 bases between them. This CDR3 spans 15 amino acids. The CDR3, as DNA: TGTGCCGTAAGAACGAAGCCGGGAGCGAGCTACGAGCAGTACTTC. Protein: CAVRTKPGASYEQYF.

This clonotype was detected ten times or more. This chain links TRBV20-1 with TRBJ2-7; 7 nucleotides agree with TRBD1. The trim removed 3 bases at V and 1 base at J, leaving 6 bases unmatched. The germline V gene encodes CDR1 DFQATT and CDR2 SNEGSKA (reference sequence). CDR3 length: 14 amino acids. The CDR3 sequence is CSASEQGVSYEQYF. Written as DNA, the CDR3 is TGCAGTGCTAGTGAGCAGGGGGTTTCCTACGAGCAGTACTTC.

This clonotype was counted once. The V call is TRBV7-9, the J call TRBJ1-1; D may be TRBD1 (5 bases). V was clipped by 4 bases and J by 1 base, with 16 bases between them. CDR1 is SEHNR, CDR2 FQNEAQ, per germline (reference sequence). There are 16 residues in the CDR3. The CDR3 is CASSSPGGYRNTEAFF. DNA of the CDR3: TGTGCCAGCAGCTCCCCCGGGGGGTACCGGAACACTGAAGCTTTCTTT.

The J gene is TRBJ1-2, the V gene TRBV29-1, with D tentatively TRBD1 (5 bases). The CDR3 is 14 residues long. V lost 5 bases to trimming and J lost 9 bases, with 22 bases between them. Germline V CDR1 and CDR2: SQVTM, ANQGSEA. CDR3 region: CSVSLRGPDTSYTF. DNA for the CDR3: TGCAGCGTTTCTCTTAGGGGACCAGATACCAGCTACACCTTC.

This clonotype was detected many times. Here the CDR3 reads CASSPRPGQTYEQYF. Here the CDR3 DNA reads TGTGCCAGTAGTCCCCGACCGGGACAGACCTACGAGCAGTACTTC. The chain is built from TRBV19 and TRBJ2-7; 7 nucleotides match TRBD1. CDR1 is LNHDA, CDR2 SQIVND, per germline (reference sequence). The CDR3 covers 15 residues. The junction had 9 bases not matched to a gene; V was cut back by 5 bases and J by 2 bases.

The chain recombines TRBV7-2 with TRBJ2-3; a possible D gene is TRBD2 (5 bases). The CDR3 contains 15 residues. V lost 5 bases, J lost 2 bases, and 14 bases lay in between. Germline loops: CDR1 SGHTA, CDR2 FQGNSA. CDR3 coding DNA: TGTGCCAGCAGCCCATACGGGGATCTCACAGATACGCAGTATTTT. Protein product: CASSPYGDLTDTQYF.

This clonotype has only one observation. This chain uses TRBV30 with TRBJ2-5, with no clear D. V gave up 0 bases and J gave up 1 base, with 6 bases separating them. CDR3 length: 13 residues. Germline V gene data show CDR1 as GTSNPN and CDR2 as SVGIG (reference sequence). DNA of the CDR3: TGTGCCTGGAGTGTGCAGATCCAAGAGACCCAGTACTTC. Residues: CAWSVQIQETQYF.

This clonotype was counted ten times or more. The J gene is TRBJ2-7, the V gene TRBV7-6; perhaps TRBD1 as D (5 bases). This CDR3 spans 14 amino acids. Germline lookup yields CDR1 SGHVS and CDR2 FNYEAQ. The V end lost 3 bases, the J end lost 3 bases, and 12 bases lay between the germline ends. The CDR3 protein is CASSLNQGFYEQYF. The CDR3 DNA reads TGTGCCAGCAGCTTGAACCAGGGATTCTACGAGCAGTACTTC.